The entry that follows covers one TCR beta chain sequence. Its specificity is not known. J lost 5 bases, V lost 7 bases, and 14 bases had no gene match. The germline V gene has CDR1 GTSNPN and CDR2 SVGIG (reference sequence). The CDR3 runs 17 residues. TCRdb itself ran the 5' RACE reads through MiXCR, one entry per CDR3 protein. Of around 230,000 distinct CDR3 sequences in the sample, under 8.5% were seen once. This specimen belongs to a study of CD8 T cells in ankylosing spondylitis. Study-wide points: Disease-associated clones were reportedly significantly overrepresented in matched ankylosing spondylitis synovial fluid.

This TCR was recovered from a female donor with ankylosing spondylitis or in good health (not recorded which). The chain employs TRBV30 and TRBJ2-3; 14 bases are shared with TRBD2. The sequenced material came from blood, either unsorted or a sorted T cell fraction (not recorded which). The chain's CDR3 is CALKIPGLAGAGDTQYF. CDR3 bases: TGTGCCTTGAAAATACCGGGACTAGCGGGAGCGGGAGATACGCAGTATTTT.